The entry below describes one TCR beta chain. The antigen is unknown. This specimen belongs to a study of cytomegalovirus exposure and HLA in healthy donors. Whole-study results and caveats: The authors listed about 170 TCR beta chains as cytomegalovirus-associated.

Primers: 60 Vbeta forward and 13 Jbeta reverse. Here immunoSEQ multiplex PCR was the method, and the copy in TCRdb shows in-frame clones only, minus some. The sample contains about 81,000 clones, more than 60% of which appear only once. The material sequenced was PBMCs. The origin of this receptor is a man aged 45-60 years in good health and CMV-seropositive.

The CDR3 loop is CASSPRPSEGGELFF. The CDR3 nucleotides read TGTGCCAGCAGCCCTCGGCCCAGCGAGGGCGGGGAGCTGTTTTTT. The chain employs TRBV5-5 and TRBJ2-2, with a weak D call TRBD2 (5 bases). This CDR3 contains 15 residues. Trimming pared 4 bases from V and 7 bases from J, leaving 17 bases between. CDR1 and CDR2 from the germline V gene are SGHKS and YYEKEE (reference sequence).